This record looks at one TCR beta chain sequence and its context. The antigen is unknown. This CDR3 has 13 residues. V was clipped by 5 bases and J by 3 bases; unmatched bases: 4. Germline-derived CDR1 and CDR2 are SNHLY and FYNNEI. The data are from a study of T cell responses to AZD1222 COVID-19 vaccine. Findings and caveats of the study: The donors showed a predominance of white British ancestry and of females, with possible underestimation of clonal diversity. Just a handful of people given AZD1222 tested seropositive at baseline.

Repertoires were generated with immunoSEQ multiplex PCR, while TCRdb's copy carries only in-frame clones and drops some. Of 110,000 to 150,000 clones in the sample, 80% to 90% were seen once. The TCR originated in an adult in good health. This specimen consisted of peripheral blood, obtained on day 0 of AZD1222 vaccination. The V call is TRBV2, the J call TRBJ2-7; 7 positions agree with TRBD1. The CDR3 DNA is TGTGCCAGCAGTCGGACAGGAATCTACGAGCAGTACTTC. Its translation: CASSRTGIYEQYF.